These T cell receptor beta chains were read from a single sample in a study of cytomegalovirus exposure and HLA in healthy donors. The repertoire was sequenced with immunoSEQ multiplex PCR; TCRdb's copy has only in-frame clones and lacks some. The data show fewer than 200,000 clones, roughly 78% seen once. The sample consisted of PBMCs. These receptor sequences come from a man between 35 and 55 years old in good health and CMV-seronegative. Each CDR3 is given with its conserved first and last residue.

j_call cdr3_length v_call cdr3_aa
TRBJ2-2 13 TRBV29-1 CSVGGGHTGELFF
TRBJ2-5 15 TRBV2 CASRALKGNQETQYF
TRBJ1-2 16 TRBV19 CASIPQAGTTNYGYTF
TRBJ1-3 13 TRBV27 CASSLEVGNTIYF
TRBJ2-3 15 TRBV6-4 CASSQRAGGADTQYF
TRBJ2-5 16 TRBV11-2 CASSSGLAGGWETQYF
TRBJ2-1 15 TRBV10-3 CAISVGRDGYNEQFF
TRBJ2-7 15 TRBV6-5 CASSYVGTGSYEQYF
TRBJ2-3 17 TRBV11-2 CASSLGRGSDLTDTQYF
TRBJ2-5 16 TRBV7-9 CASSRQLAGLQETQYF
TRBJ1-3 16 TRBV18 CASSPIQESSGNTIYF
NA 16 TRBV27 CASSWGLAGVGYEQYF
TRBJ1-1 14 TRBV28 CASSGPTGKGGAFF
TRBJ2-7 19 TRBV5-1 CASRRGNSWTSGGTYEQYF
TRBJ2-1 16 TRBV9 CASSNLWAGRYNEQFF
TRBJ2-3 16 TRBV28 CASSPRVAGDTDTQYF
TRBJ2-3 17 TRBV5-1 CASSLAGRLGGGDTQYF
TRBJ1-1 14 TRBV28 CASSFRGMNTEAFF
TRBJ1-5 17 TRBV19 CASSSVQGGWGNQPQHF
TRBJ2-7 13 TRBV27 CASSFGQSYEQYF
TRBJ2-7 15 TRBV7-2 CASSLAAGGGFEQYF
TRBJ2-6 20 TRBV6-1 CASSEDYWDNGASGANVLTF
TRBJ2-5 14 TRBV19 CATNSGQLRGTQYF
TRBJ2-7 14 TRBV4-3 CASSPGTGGLGQYF
TRBJ2-1 16 TRBV28 CASIQFGGRSYNEQFF
TRBJ1-2 13 TRBV5-1 CASSMTGKNGYTF
TRBJ1-3 14 TRBV2 CAGRTAVSGNTIYF
TRBJ1-2 12 TRBV5-1 CASSLGEDGYTF
TRBJ2-4 14 TRBV28 CASSPPGTGNSQYF
TRBJ1-1 16 TRBV6-6 CASRSLTNSGRGEAFF
TRBJ2-3 15 TRBV30 CAWSAAGVGTDTQYF
TRBJ2-1 15 TRBV11-1 CASSASGTSYNEQFF
TRBJ2-5 18 TRBV5-1 CASSLRTSGTHIQETQYF
TRBJ2-4 14 TRBV19 CASSLGDSKNIQYF
TRBJ1-2 15 TRBV7-2 CASSQGGAMVYGYTF
TRBJ2-5 14 TRBV30 CAWILAGPGGAQYF
TRBJ2-4 16 TRBV15 CATSREWGQGKNSQYF
TRBJ2-5 14 TRBV5-1 CASSPLRGGETQYF
TRBJ2-5 13 TRBV19 CASSDSHQETQYF
TRBJ2-5 13 TRBV5-4 CASSFNSGETQYF
TRBJ2-3 13 TRBV6-6 CASSQARADTQYF
TRBJ1-2 16 TRBV6-5 CASSYSSGWGDYGYTF
TRBJ1-6 19 TRBV13 CASSLFSAGLSSYNSPLHF
TRBJ2-5 14 TRBV7-2 CASSMTGIMRTQYF
NA 13 TRBV28 CASRTGRYNEQFF
TRBJ2-7 14 TRBV19 CASSTEQGAYEQYF
TRBJ2-7 14 TRBV5-1 CASSSGLRDYEQYF
TRBJ2-1 15 TRBV7-2 CASSTGLAGDNEQFF
TRBJ1-2 15 TRBV27 CASSSWDRDYYGYTF
TRBJ2-7 15 TRBV7-2 CASSPASGSNYEQYF
TRBJ1-2 14 TRBV9 CASSPWGTGFGYTF
TRBJ2-3 16 TRBV9 CASSVEGSSATDTQYF
TRBJ2-7 14 TRBV9 CASSAFGIPGEQYF
TRBJ2-3 14 TRBV6-5 CASSYRDSGDTQYF
TRBJ2-7 14 TRBV19 CASRPGLASYEQYF
TRBJ1-2 13 TRBV6-5 CASSTGVNYGYTF
TRBJ2-7 14 TRBV5-1 CASSLFAGDGEQYF
TRBJ1-6 14 TRBV6-5 CATQRGAYNSPLHF
TRBJ1-3 18 TRBV11-1 CANPPLTGNHYSGNTIYF
TRBJ2-3 16 TRBV7-8 CASSPPGGRAKDTQYF